The rows below give T cell receptor beta chains drawn from one sample of a study of blood T cell repertoires in COVID-19. The protocol was immunoSEQ multiplex PCR, while the TCRdb copy is restricted to in-frame clones and leaves out a portion. The table has approximately 210,000 clones, approximately 73% seen once; the top ten hold about a sixth. The sequencing input was PBMCs or T cells enriched from blood (not recorded which). The receptors originated from a woman between 45 and 65 years old with acute COVID-19. CDR3s include the opening cysteine and the closing phenylalanine or tryptophan. The D gene is left open where the match is weak. Not every row has a clone size; where given, it reads once, few, many or a size class.

d_gene: NA; j_gene: TRBJ1-2; v_gene: TRBV5-1; abundance: NA; CDR3aa: CASSLGSGREYGYTF; CDR3nt: TGCGCCAGCAGCTTGGGAAGCGGGAGGGAGTATGGCTACACCTTC
d_gene: TRBD2; j_gene: TRBJ2-3; v_gene: TRBV10-3; abundance: NA; CDR3aa: CAISESAGTSLRTDTQYF; CDR3nt: TGTGCCATCAGTGAGTCGGCCGGGACTAGTCTTAGGACAGATACGCAGTATTTT
d_gene: TRBD1; j_gene: TRBJ1-6; v_gene: TRBV7-2; abundance: once; CDR3aa: CASSSQGQSYNSPLHF; CDR3nt: TGTGCCAGCAGCTCCCAGGGACAGAGCTATAATTCACCCCTCCACTTT
d_gene: NA; j_gene: TRBJ1-2; v_gene: TRBV3-1/TRBV3-2; abundance: few; CDR3aa: CASSQERGMGYTF; CDR3nt: TGTGCCAGCAGCCAAGAGCGAGGGATGGGCTACACCTTC
d_gene: TRBD1; j_gene: TRBJ1-3; v_gene: TRBV28; abundance: NA; CDR3aa: CASSRATGGGDTIYF; CDR3nt: TGTGCCAGCAGCAGGGCTACAGGGGGCGGAGACACCATATATTTT
d_gene: NA; j_gene: TRBJ1-3; v_gene: TRBV6-5; abundance: NA; CDR3aa: CASLERGSGNTIYF; CDR3nt: TGTGCCAGTCTTGAGCGGGGGTCTGGAAACACCATATATTTT
d_gene: NA; j_gene: TRBJ1-6; v_gene: TRBV2; abundance: NA; CDR3aa: CASSAPGSSPLHF; CDR3nt: TGTGCCAGCAGTGCCCCAGGGTCTTCACCCCTCCACTTT
d_gene: TRBD1; j_gene: TRBJ2-1; v_gene: TRBV9; abundance: NA; CDR3aa: CASSITGTASPNEQFF; CDR3nt: TGTGCCAGCAGCATCACCGGGACAGCCTCCCCCAATGAGCAGTTCTTC
d_gene: NA; j_gene: TRBJ1-2; v_gene: TRBV28; abundance: NA; CDR3aa: CASSFPPDSLGYTF; CDR3nt: TGTGCCAGCAGTTTCCCGCCGGACAGCCTTGGCTACACCTTC
d_gene: TRBD1; j_gene: TRBJ1-6; v_gene: TRBV9; abundance: once; CDR3aa: CASSPPGQGPNSPLHF; CDR3nt: TGTGCCAGCAGCCCTCCGGGACAGGGTCCAAATTCACCCCTCCACTTT
d_gene: NA; j_gene: TRBJ2-5; v_gene: TRBV15; abundance: NA; CDR3aa: CATSRPKEQIRETQYF; CDR3nt: TGTGCCACCAGCAGACCTAAGGAGCAGATTCGGGAGACCCAGTACTTC
d_gene: TRBD1; j_gene: TRBJ1-2; v_gene: TRBV19; abundance: NA; CDR3aa: CASSAQGTYGYTF; CDR3nt: TGTGCCAGTAGTGCACAGGGGACATATGGCTACACCTTC
d_gene: NA; j_gene: TRBJ1-1; v_gene: TRBV30; abundance: NA; CDR3aa: CAWSLQVGTEAFF; CDR3nt: TGTGCCTGGAGTTTACAGGTGGGGACTGAAGCTTTCTTT
d_gene: TRBD2; j_gene: TRBJ2-1; v_gene: TRBV24-1; abundance: NA; CDR3aa: CATSDLPGTSGGANEQFF; CDR3nt: TGTGCCACCAGTGACTTGCCCGGGACTAGCGGGGGGGCCAATGAGCAGTTCTTC
d_gene: TRBD1; j_gene: TRBJ1-1; v_gene: TRBV19; abundance: once; CDR3aa: CASTPGQRNEAFF; CDR3nt: TGTGCCAGTACCCCGGGACAGAGAAACGAAGCTTTCTTT
d_gene: NA; j_gene: TRBJ1-2; v_gene: TRBV19; abundance: NA; CDR3aa: CASSSHEGTGGYTF; CDR3nt: TGTGCCAGTAGTTCCCATGAGGGAACCGGGGGCTACACCTTC
d_gene: TRBD1; j_gene: TRBJ1-1; v_gene: TRBV27; abundance: few; CDR3aa: CASKQQGLNTEAFF; CDR3nt: TGTGCCAGCAAGCAACAGGGGTTGAACACTGAAGCTTTCTTT
d_gene: TRBD1; j_gene: TRBJ2-2; v_gene: TRBV4-1; abundance: NA; CDR3aa: CASSQDAVGQGYGGELFF; CDR3nt: TGCGCCAGCAGCCAAGATGCTGTGGGACAGGGATATGGCGGGGAGCTGTTTTTT
d_gene: TRBD2; j_gene: TRBJ2-1; v_gene: TRBV7-2; abundance: NA; CDR3aa: CASSVTSGGYNEQFF; CDR3nt: TGTGCCAGCAGCGTAACTAGCGGGGGCTACAATGAGCAGTTCTTC
d_gene: NA; j_gene: TRBJ2-3; v_gene: TRBV12-3/TRBV12-4; abundance: NA; CDR3aa: CASSSRNTDTQYF; CDR3nt: TGTGCCAGCAGTTCCAGGAACACAGATACGCAGTATTTT
d_gene: TRBD1; j_gene: TRBJ2-2; v_gene: TRBV13; abundance: NA; CDR3aa: CASSLVLRDRANTGELFF; CDR3nt: TGTGCCAGCAGCTTAGTCCTCCGGGACAGGGCTAACACCGGGGAGCTGTTTTTT
d_gene: TRBD2; j_gene: TRBJ2-1; v_gene: TRBV11-3; abundance: NA; CDR3aa: CASSSRLAGEFNEQFF; CDR3nt: TGTGCCAGCAGCTCCCGGCTAGCGGGGGAATTCAATGAGCAGTTCTTC
d_gene: NA; j_gene: TRBJ1-4; v_gene: TRBV11-2; abundance: once; CDR3aa: CASSRGQRSEKLFF; CDR3nt: TGTGCCAGCAGCCGTGGACAGCGGAGTGAAAAACTGTTTTTT
d_gene: NA; j_gene: TRBJ1-4; v_gene: TRBV10-3; abundance: NA; CDR3aa: CAISATGFNEKLFF; CDR3nt: TGTGCCATCAGTGCGACGGGGTTTAATGAAAAACTGTTTTTT
d_gene: TRBD1; j_gene: TRBJ1-1; v_gene: TRBV18; abundance: NA; CDR3aa: CASSPAGDSPEAFF; CDR3nt: TGTGCCAGCTCACCGGCTGGGGACAGCCCTGAAGCTTTCTTT
d_gene: TRBD1; j_gene: TRBJ1-5; v_gene: TRBV6-5; abundance: NA; CDR3aa: CASRTGGSNQPQHF; CDR3nt: TGTGCCAGCAGAACAGGGGGGAGCAATCAGCCCCAGCATTTT
d_gene: NA; j_gene: TRBJ2-1; v_gene: TRBV25-1; abundance: NA; CDR3aa: CASSERVGGNYNEQFF; CDR3nt: TGTGCCAGCAGTGAGAGAGTTGGCGGAAACTACAATGAGCAGTTCTTC
d_gene: TRBD2; j_gene: TRBJ2-5; v_gene: TRBV27; abundance: NA; CDR3aa: CASSLGLAGGQTQYF; CDR3nt: TGTGCCAGCAGTTTAGGTCTAGCGGGGGGGCAGACCCAGTACTTC
d_gene: NA; j_gene: TRBJ1-4; v_gene: TRBV21-1; abundance: many; CDR3aa: CASPMGEPNEKLFF; CDR3nt: TGTGCCAGCCCCATGGGAGAGCCGAATGAAAAACTGTTTTTT
d_gene: NA; j_gene: TRBJ2-1; v_gene: TRBV5-1; abundance: NA; CDR3aa: CASSGTYSGNEQFF; CDR3nt: TGCGCCAGCAGCGGAACATACAGCGGCAATGAGCAGTTCTTC
d_gene: TRBD1; j_gene: TRBJ1-1; v_gene: TRBV29-1; abundance: NA; CDR3aa: CSVPDPGQGSRNTEAFF; CDR3nt: TGCAGCGTTCCGGACCCGGGACAGGGAAGCAGGAACACTGAAGCTTTCTTT
d_gene: NA; j_gene: TRBJ1-3; v_gene: TRBV5-1; abundance: NA; CDR3aa: CASRQGSGNTIYF; CDR3nt: TGCGCCAGCAGACAGGGCTCTGGAAACACCATATATTTT
d_gene: TRBD2; j_gene: TRBJ2-2; v_gene: TRBV3-1/TRBV3-2; abundance: NA; CDR3aa: CASSQPGGGGATGELFF; CDR3nt: TGTGCCAGCAGCCAACCCGGGGGCGGGGGGGCCACCGGGGAGCTGTTTTTT
d_gene: NA; j_gene: TRBJ2-6; v_gene: TRBV6-5; abundance: NA; CDR3aa: CASSPRSSGANVLTF; CDR3nt: TGTGCCAGCAGCCCGCGGAGCTCTGGGGCCAACGTCCTGACTTTC
d_gene: TRBD1; j_gene: TRBJ1-6; v_gene: TRBV18; abundance: NA; CDR3aa: CASSDRGIWDNNSPLHF; CDR3nt: TGTGCCAGCTCAGACAGGGGTATCTGGGACAATAATTCACCCCTCCACTTT
d_gene: NA; j_gene: TRBJ2-5; v_gene: TRBV20-1; abundance: NA; CDR3aa: CSAQGLPTQYF; CDR3nt: TGCAGTGCTCAGGGGTTACCGACCCAGTACTTC
d_gene: NA; j_gene: TRBJ2-2; v_gene: TRBV19; abundance: NA; CDR3aa: CASSRLDLNTGELFF; CDR3nt: TGTGCCAGTTCTCGCCTAGACCTGAACACCGGGGAGCTGTTTTTT
d_gene: TRBD1; j_gene: TRBJ1-1; v_gene: TRBV2; abundance: NA; CDR3aa: CASRVNRGLNTEAFF; CDR3nt: TGTGCCAGCAGGGTAAACAGGGGGCTGAACACTGAAGCTTTCTTT
d_gene: NA; j_gene: TRBJ1-4; v_gene: TRBV5-4; abundance: NA; CDR3aa: CASSRGGRGTNEKLFF; CDR3nt: TGTGCCAGCAGCCGCGGGGGGAGGGGCACTAATGAAAAACTGTTTTTT
d_gene: TRBD2; j_gene: TRBJ2-1; v_gene: TRBV28; abundance: NA; CDR3aa: CASSTGGGNNEQFF; CDR3nt: TGTGCCAGCAGCACGGGGGGGGGTAACAATGAGCAGTTCTTC
d_gene: NA; j_gene: TRBJ1-2; v_gene: TRBV4-1; abundance: NA; CDR3aa: CASSQVSGAYTF; CDR3nt: TGCGCCAGCAGCCAAGTTTCAGGGGCGTACACCTTC
d_gene: TRBD1; j_gene: TRBJ1-6; v_gene: TRBV18; abundance: NA; CDR3aa: CASSSDRGINSPLHF; CDR3nt: TGTGCCAGCTCATCAGACAGGGGGATTAATTCACCCCTCCACTTT
d_gene: NA; j_gene: TRBJ2-2; v_gene: TRBV3-1/TRBV3-2; abundance: many; CDR3aa: CASSPRGTGELFF; CDR3nt: TGTGCCAGCAGCCCTAGGGGGACCGGGGAGCTGTTTTTT
d_gene: NA; j_gene: TRBJ1-6; v_gene: TRBV7-2; abundance: NA; CDR3aa: CASSLGRTNSPLHF; CDR3nt: TGTGCCAGCAGCTTAGGGAGAACGAATTCACCCCTCCACTTT
d_gene: TRBD2; j_gene: TRBJ2-3; v_gene: TRBV7-2; abundance: NA; CDR3aa: CASSLVASGTDTQYF; CDR3nt: TGTGCCAGCAGCTTGGTGGCTAGCGGGACAGATACGCAGTATTTT
d_gene: NA; j_gene: TRBJ2-5; v_gene: TRBV4-2; abundance: NA; CDR3aa: CASSQELRGAQYF; CDR3nt: TGTGCCAGCAGCCAAGAGCTCAGGGGGGCCCAGTACTTC
d_gene: NA; j_gene: TRBJ1-4; v_gene: TRBV6-1; abundance: NA; CDR3aa: CASSEDAVQEKLFF; CDR3nt: TGTGCCAGCAGTGAAGATGCAGTCCAAGAAAAACTGTTTTTT
d_gene: TRBD1; j_gene: TRBJ1-2; v_gene: TRBV9; abundance: few; CDR3aa: CASSVVGGGDYGYTF; CDR3nt: TGTGCCAGCAGCGTAGTCGGAGGGGGCGACTATGGCTACACCTTC
d_gene: NA; j_gene: TRBJ2-2; v_gene: TRBV18; abundance: NA; CDR3aa: CASSPRLVATGELFF; CDR3nt: TGTGCCAGCTCACCTCGACTAGTAGCCACCGGGGAGCTGTTTTTT
d_gene: TRBD2; j_gene: TRBJ2-1; v_gene: TRBV24-1; abundance: NA; CDR3aa: CATSGREDGRDEQFF; CDR3nt: TGTGCCACCAGTGGAAGGGAGGACGGGAGGGATGAGCAGTTCTTC
d_gene: NA; j_gene: TRBJ1-1; v_gene: TRBV19; abundance: NA; CDR3aa: CASSPRWSGDGTEAFF; CDR3nt: TGTGCCAGTAGCCCACGATGGTCAGGGGATGGAACTGAAGCTTTCTTT
d_gene: TRBD2; j_gene: TRBJ2-5; v_gene: TRBV19; abundance: once; CDR3aa: CASSIATGLAGETQYF; CDR3nt: TGTGCCAGTAGTATAGCAACCGGGCTAGCGGGAGAGACCCAGTACTTC
d_gene: NA; j_gene: TRBJ2-3; v_gene: TRBV3-1/TRBV3-2; abundance: NA; CDR3aa: CASSQSSSAQYF; CDR3nt: TGTGCCAGCAGCCAATCCTCCTCTGCGCAGTATTTT
d_gene: TRBD1; j_gene: TRBJ1-2; v_gene: TRBV18; abundance: NA; CDR3aa: CASSPLDRGQDYGYTF; CDR3nt: TGTGCCAGCTCACCACTGGACAGGGGGCAGGACTATGGCTACACCTTC